This is a list of T cell receptor beta chains from one sample in a study of sequential checkpoint blockade in melanoma. Assay: immunoSEQ multiplex PCR; the TCRdb copy retains only in-frame clones and omits some. The sample consists of 8,500 to 13,000 clones, 55% to 70% of them appearing once. This specimen consisted of CD8+ T cells sorted from blood (inferred from file names), obtained from a patient given nivolumab and ipilimumab in sequence. Every receptor here comes from a human donor with melanoma. Each CDR3 is given with its conserved first and last residue. A D gene is named only where the DNA matches it firmly. The size entry is marked missing in some rows and otherwise reads once, few, many or a size class.

V gene: TRBV6-5
J gene: TRBJ2-7
D gene: TRBD2
clone size: .
CDR3 DNA: TGTGCCAGCAGTTACTCGATGGGACTAGGCTCCTACGAGCAGTACTTC
CDR3 protein: CASSYSMGLGSYEQYF

V gene: TRBV29-1
J gene: TRBJ2-1
D gene: TRBD1
clone size: .
CDR3 DNA: TGCAGCGTAAGGGACAGATACAATGAGCAGTTCTTC
CDR3 protein: CSVRDRYNEQFF

V gene: TRBV4-3
J gene: TRBJ2-7
D gene: .
clone size: .
CDR3 DNA: TGCGCCAGCAGCCAAGATCGACACGGCTCCTACGAGCAGTACTTC
CDR3 protein: CASSQDRHGSYEQYF

V gene: TRBV10-3
J gene: TRBJ2-7
D gene: TRBD1
clone size: .
CDR3 DNA: TGTGCCATCAGTGTGGACGGGGACAGGAGCCCCTACGAGCAGTACTTC
CDR3 protein: CAISVDGDRSPYEQYF

V gene: TRBV5-1
J gene: TRBJ1-1
D gene: TRBD1
clone size: .
CDR3 DNA: TGCGCCAGCAGCTTGCCGGGACAGGGAAGCGGTGAAGCTTTCTTT
CDR3 protein: CASSLPGQGSGEAFF

V gene: TRBV7-8
J gene: TRBJ2-7
D gene: .
clone size: .
CDR3 DNA: TGTGCCAGCAGCCCCCGAAGCAGGGCCTACGAGCAGTACTTC
CDR3 protein: CASSPRSRAYEQYF

V gene: TRBV20-1
J gene: TRBJ2-7
D gene: .
clone size: .
CDR3 DNA: TGCAGTGCTAGCCCCGAGGTCGAGCAGTACTTC
CDR3 protein: CSASPEVEQYF

V gene: TRBV4-3
J gene: TRBJ2-3
D gene: .
clone size: .
CDR3 DNA: TGCGCCAGCAGCCAAGATTTTGGAGGCAGAACCCAAGATACGCAGTATTTT
CDR3 protein: CASSQDFGGRTQDTQYF

V gene: TRBV19
J gene: TRBJ1-1
D gene: .
clone size: .
CDR3 DNA: TGTGCCAGTAGCACAGGTTCCACTGAAGCTTTCTTT
CDR3 protein: CASSTGSTEAFF

V gene: TRBV5-6
J gene: TRBJ2-7
D gene: .
clone size: once
CDR3 DNA: TGTGCCAGCAGCCTCCCGACAATGCCCTACGAGCAGTACTTC
CDR3 protein: CASSLPTMPYEQYF

V gene: TRBV7-9
J gene: TRBJ2-1
D gene: .
clone size: .
CDR3 DNA: TGTGCCAGCAGCTCTAGCAGAAACAATGAGCAGTTCTTC
CDR3 protein: CASSSSRNNEQFF

V gene: TRBV13
J gene: TRBJ1-2
D gene: .
clone size: .
CDR3 DNA: TGTGCCAGCAGCTCGCCCTCTGAAGCGCCCTATGGCTACACCTTC
CDR3 protein: CASSSPSEAPYGYTF

V gene: TRBV7-7
J gene: TRBJ2-3
D gene: TRBD1
clone size: few
CDR3 DNA: TGTGCCAGCAGCTTAGGCATACGTGGCAGGGGGACAGATACGCAGTATTTT
CDR3 protein: CASSLGIRGRGTDTQYF

V gene: TRBV9
J gene: TRBJ2-1
D gene: TRBD2
clone size: once
CDR3 DNA: TGTGCCAGCAGCGTAGTGCCTAGCGGGGGCCTTTTGGATGAGCAGTTCTTC
CDR3 protein: CASSVVPSGGLLDEQFF

V gene: TRBV2
J gene: TRBJ2-7
D gene: TRBD1
clone size: .
CDR3 DNA: TGTGCCAGCAGCGAAACAGGGGACTACGAGCAGTACTTC
CDR3 protein: CASSETGDYEQYF

V gene: TRBV10-3
J gene: TRBJ1-2
D gene: TRBD1
clone size: .
CDR3 DNA: TGTGCCATCAGTGTGAACAGGGGCTACTATGGCTACACCTTC
CDR3 protein: CAISVNRGYYGYTF

V gene: TRBV29-1
J gene: TRBJ2-5
D gene: .
clone size: .
CDR3 DNA: TGCAGCGTCGGAACAGGGTCAGAGACCCAGTACTTC
CDR3 protein: CSVGTGSETQYF

V gene: TRBV7-7
J gene: TRBJ2-1
D gene: TRBD2
clone size: .
CDR3 DNA: TGTGCTAGCAGCTTAGAAGAGCGGGAGGGCTATGAGCAGTTCTTC
CDR3 protein: CASSLEEREGYEQFF

V gene: TRBV9
J gene: TRBJ1-3
D gene: TRBD1
clone size: .
CDR3 DNA: TGTGCCAGCAGCTCCCAGACAGGGAGCTCTGGAAACACCATATATTTT
CDR3 protein: CASSSQTGSSGNTIYF

V gene: TRBV4-2
J gene: TRBJ2-2
D gene: TRBD1
clone size: .
CDR3 DNA: TGTGCCAGCAGCCCTTGGACAGGCATCGCCGGGGAGCTGTTTTTT
CDR3 protein: CASSPWTGIAGELFF

V gene: TRBV2
J gene: TRBJ2-5
D gene: TRBD2
clone size: .
CDR3 DNA: TGTGCCAGCAGTGACCCTAGCGGGAGGGCCCCAGAGACCCAGTACTTC
CDR3 protein: CASSDPSGRAPETQYF

V gene: TRBV6-1
J gene: TRBJ1-4
D gene: .
clone size: .
CDR3 DNA: TGTGCCAGCAGTGAAGCGCGGGGGGGGCATGAAAAACTGTTTTTT
CDR3 protein: CASSEARGGHEKLFF

V gene: TRBV10-1
J gene: TRBJ2-2
D gene: .
clone size: .
CDR3 DNA: TGCGCCAGCAGTGACCCTCGGGACATGACCGGGGAGCTGTTTTTT
CDR3 protein: CASSDPRDMTGELFF

V gene: TRBV7-8
J gene: TRBJ2-7
D gene: TRBD1
clone size: large
CDR3 DNA: TGTGCCAGCAGCGAAGGACAGGCCTACGAGCAGTACTTC
CDR3 protein: CASSEGQAYEQYF

V gene: TRBV15
J gene: TRBJ2-5
D gene: .
clone size: .
CDR3 DNA: TGTGCCACCAGCAGAGATCAGAGTTCCAGGGCACACCTCGCTTGGGAGACCCAGTACTTC
CDR3 protein: CATSRDQSSRAHLAWETQYF

V gene: TRBV10-3
J gene: TRBJ2-7
D gene: TRBD2
clone size: .
CDR3 DNA: TGTGCCATCAGTTCCCCGGGACTAGCGGGAGGGAACGAGCAGTACTTC
CDR3 protein: CAISSPGLAGGNEQYF

V gene: TRBV4-1
J gene: TRBJ1-6
D gene: TRBD1
clone size: .
CDR3 DNA: TGCGCCAGCAGCCGGGACAGTGAAAACTCACCCCTCCACTTT
CDR3 protein: CASSRDSENSPLHF

V gene: TRBV11-3
J gene: TRBJ2-2
D gene: TRBD2
clone size: once
CDR3 DNA: TGTGCCAGCAGCCGGGGGGGCGCGGACACCGGGGAGCTGTTTTTT
CDR3 protein: CASSRGGADTGELFF

V gene: TRBV7-8
J gene: TRBJ2-7
D gene: TRBD2
clone size: .
CDR3 DNA: TGTGCCAGCAGGGCCCGGGCTAGCGGCCCCTACGAGCAGTACTTC
CDR3 protein: CASRARASGPYEQYF

V gene: TRBV28
J gene: TRBJ2-1
D gene: TRBD2
clone size: once
CDR3 DNA: TGTGCCAGGACTAGCGGGAGGGCCGGCGAGCAGTTCTTC
CDR3 protein: CARTSGRAGEQFF

V gene: TRBV11-2
J gene: TRBJ1-2
D gene: .
clone size: .
CDR3 DNA: TGTGCCAGCAGCTTAAACGGTGACTATGGCTACACCTTC
CDR3 protein: CASSLNGDYGYTF

V gene: TRBV4-1
J gene: TRBJ1-1
D gene: TRBD1
clone size: .
CDR3 DNA: TGCGCCAGCAGCCAGCGACAGGGCCTTTCAATGAACACTGAAGCTTTCTTT
CDR3 protein: CASSQRQGLSMNTEAFF

V gene: TRBV4-1
J gene: TRBJ2-7
D gene: TRBD1
clone size: once
CDR3 DNA: TGCGCCAGCAGCCACCGAACAGGGGAGATCCCCTACGAGCAGTACTTC
CDR3 protein: CASSHRTGEIPYEQYF